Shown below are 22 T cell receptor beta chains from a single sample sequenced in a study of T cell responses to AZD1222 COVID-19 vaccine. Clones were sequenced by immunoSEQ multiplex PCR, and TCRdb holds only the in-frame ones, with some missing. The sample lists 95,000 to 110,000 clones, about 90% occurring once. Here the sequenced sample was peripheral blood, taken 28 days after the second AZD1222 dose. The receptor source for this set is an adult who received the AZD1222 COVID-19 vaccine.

Here the CDR3 reads CASMPGEANEQFF. CDR3 in DNA: TGTGCCAGCATGCCGGGAGAGGCAAATGAGCAGTTCTTC. V and J are TRBV2 and TRBJ2-1, with a weak D call TRBD2 (6 bases). The germline V and J ends were trimmed by 7 bases and 7 bases, with 14 bases remaining between them. Germline V gene data show CDR1 as SNHLY and CDR2 as FYNNEI. There are 13 residues in the CDR3.

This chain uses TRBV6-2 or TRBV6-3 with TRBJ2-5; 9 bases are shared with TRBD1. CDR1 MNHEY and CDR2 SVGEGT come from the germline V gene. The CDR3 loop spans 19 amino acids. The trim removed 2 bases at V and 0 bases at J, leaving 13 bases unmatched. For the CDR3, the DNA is TGTGCCAGCAGTTACCAAGTCCCGGGACAGGGCCGGTACCAAGAGACCCAGTACTTC. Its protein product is CASSYQVPGQGRYQETQYF.

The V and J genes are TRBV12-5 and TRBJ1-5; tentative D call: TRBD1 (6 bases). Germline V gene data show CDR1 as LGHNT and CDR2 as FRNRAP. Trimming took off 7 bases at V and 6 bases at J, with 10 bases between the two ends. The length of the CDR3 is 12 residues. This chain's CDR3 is CASAQGGQPQHF. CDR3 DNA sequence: TGTGCTAGTGCTCAAGGGGGTCAGCCCCAGCATTTT.

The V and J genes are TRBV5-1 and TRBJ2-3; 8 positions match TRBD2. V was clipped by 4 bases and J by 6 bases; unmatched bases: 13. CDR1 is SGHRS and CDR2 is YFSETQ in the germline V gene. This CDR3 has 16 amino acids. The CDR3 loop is CASSLEYGGAMDTQYF. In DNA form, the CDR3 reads TGCGCCAGCAGCCTGGAATACGGGGGGGCAATGGATACGCAGTATTTT.

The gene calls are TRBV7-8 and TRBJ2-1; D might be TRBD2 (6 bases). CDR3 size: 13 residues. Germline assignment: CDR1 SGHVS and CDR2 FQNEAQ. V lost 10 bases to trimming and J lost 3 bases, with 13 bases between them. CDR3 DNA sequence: TGTGCCATCTTGACTAGAAGCTACAATGAGCAGTTCTTC. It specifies CAILTRSYNEQFF.

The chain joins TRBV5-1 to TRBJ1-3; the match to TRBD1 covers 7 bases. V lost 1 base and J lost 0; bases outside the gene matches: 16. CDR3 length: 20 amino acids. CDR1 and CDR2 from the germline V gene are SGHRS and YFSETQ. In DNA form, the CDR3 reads TGCGCCAGCAGCTTGCTGAGGGGGCCGGGGCCTGAGATCTCTGGAAACACCATATATTTT. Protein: CASSLLRGPGPEISGNTIYF.

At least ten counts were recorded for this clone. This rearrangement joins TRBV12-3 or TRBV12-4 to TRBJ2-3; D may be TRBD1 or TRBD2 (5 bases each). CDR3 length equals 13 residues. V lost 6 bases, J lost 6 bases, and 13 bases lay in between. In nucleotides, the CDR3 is TGTGCCAGCAGCCCCCAAGGGACGGATACGCAGTATTTT. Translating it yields CASSPQGTDTQYF.

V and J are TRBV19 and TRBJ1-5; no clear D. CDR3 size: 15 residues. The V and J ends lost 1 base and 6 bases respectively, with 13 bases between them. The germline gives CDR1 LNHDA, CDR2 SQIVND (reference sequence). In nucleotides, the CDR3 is TGTGCCAGTAGTATAGGCCCCGGTCAAAGTCAGCCCCAGCATTTT. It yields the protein CASSIGPGQSQPQHF. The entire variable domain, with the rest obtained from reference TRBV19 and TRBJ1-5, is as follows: DGGITQSPKYLFRKEGQNVTLSCEQNLNHDAMYWYRQDPGQGLRLIYYSQIVNDFQKGDIAEGYSVSREKKESFPLTVTSAQKNPTAFYLCASSIGPGQSQPQHFGDGTRLSIL.

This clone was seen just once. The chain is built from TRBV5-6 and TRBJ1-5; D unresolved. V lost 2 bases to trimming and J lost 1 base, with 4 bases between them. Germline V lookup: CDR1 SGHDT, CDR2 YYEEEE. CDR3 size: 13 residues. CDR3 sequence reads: CASSFGSNQPQHF. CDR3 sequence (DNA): TGTGCCAGCAGCTTCGGGAGCAATCAGCCCCAGCATTTT.

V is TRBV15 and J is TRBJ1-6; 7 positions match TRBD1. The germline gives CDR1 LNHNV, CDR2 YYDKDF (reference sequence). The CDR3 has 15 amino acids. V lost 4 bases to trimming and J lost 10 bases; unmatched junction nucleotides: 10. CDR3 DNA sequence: TGTGCCACCAGCAATCAGGGGGATGGATGGTCACCCCTCCACTTT. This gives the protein CATSNQGDGWSPLHF.

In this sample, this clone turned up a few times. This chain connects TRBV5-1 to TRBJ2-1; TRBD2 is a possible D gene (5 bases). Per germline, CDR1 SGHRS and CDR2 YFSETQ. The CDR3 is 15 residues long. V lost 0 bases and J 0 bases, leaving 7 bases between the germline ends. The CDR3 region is CASSLGGISYNEQFF. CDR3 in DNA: TGCGCCAGCAGCTTGGGAGGGATCTCCTACAATGAGCAGTTCTTC.

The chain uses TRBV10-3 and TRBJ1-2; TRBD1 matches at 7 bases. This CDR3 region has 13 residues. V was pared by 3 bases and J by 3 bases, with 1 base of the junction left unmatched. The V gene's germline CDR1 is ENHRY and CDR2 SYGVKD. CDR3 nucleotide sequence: TGTGCCATCAGTGAAACAGGGGACTATGGCTACACCTTC. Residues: CAISETGDYGYTF.

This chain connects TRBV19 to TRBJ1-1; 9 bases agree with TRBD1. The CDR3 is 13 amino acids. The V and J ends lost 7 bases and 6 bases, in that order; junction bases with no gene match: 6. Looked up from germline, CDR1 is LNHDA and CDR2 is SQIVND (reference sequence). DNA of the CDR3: TGTGCCAGTATCGGGACAGGGTACGCTGAAGCTTTCTTT. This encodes CASIGTGYAEAFF.

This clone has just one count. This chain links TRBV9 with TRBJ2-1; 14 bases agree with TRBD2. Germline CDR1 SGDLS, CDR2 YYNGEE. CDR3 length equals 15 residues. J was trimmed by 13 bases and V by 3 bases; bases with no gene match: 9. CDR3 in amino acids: CASSGVGLAGEGQFF. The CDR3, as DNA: TGTGCCAGCAGCGGAGTGGGACTAGCGGGAGAAGGTCAGTTCTTC.

The DNA for the CDR3 is TGTGCCAGCATTAAACAGGGTCTAGGTGGAAACACCATATATTTT. Protein sequence: CASIKQGLGGNTIYF. The chain has TRBV28 and TRBJ1-3, with a tentative D call TRBD1 (6 bases). Germline V gene lookup returns CDR1 MDHEN and CDR2 SYDVKM. The CDR3 covers 15 residues. V was clipped by 7 bases and J by 3 bases, with 16 bases between them.

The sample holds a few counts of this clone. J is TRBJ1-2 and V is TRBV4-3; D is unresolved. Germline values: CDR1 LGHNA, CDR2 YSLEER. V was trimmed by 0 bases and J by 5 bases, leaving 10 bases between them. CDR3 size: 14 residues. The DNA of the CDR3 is TGCGCCAGCAGCCAAGATCTGAGGGCGTATGGCTACACCTTC. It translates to CASSQDLRAYGYTF.

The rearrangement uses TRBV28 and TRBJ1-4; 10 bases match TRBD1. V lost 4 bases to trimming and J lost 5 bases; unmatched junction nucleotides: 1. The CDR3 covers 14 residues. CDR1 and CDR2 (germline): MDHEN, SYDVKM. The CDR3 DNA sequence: TGTGCCAGCAGTTCGGGACAGGGGAATGAAAAACTGTTTTTT. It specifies CASSSGQGNEKLFF.

The CDR3 sequence is CASTRDRANSPLHF. CDR3 sequence (DNA): TGTGCCAGCACGCGGGACAGGGCTAATTCACCCCTCCACTTT. This chain connects TRBV3-1 (or the pseudogene TRBV3-2) to TRBJ1-6; 9 bases are a match to TRBD1. Germline trimming cut 7 bases from V and 6 bases from J; bases unmatched to any gene: 4. The CDR3 sequence is 14 residues long. Germline CDR1 LGHDT, CDR2 YNNKEL (reference sequence).

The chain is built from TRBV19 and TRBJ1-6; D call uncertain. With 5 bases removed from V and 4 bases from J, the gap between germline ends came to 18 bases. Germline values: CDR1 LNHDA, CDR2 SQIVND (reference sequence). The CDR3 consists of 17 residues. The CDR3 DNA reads TGTGCCAGTAGTTTGGACCCCCGACGCCCTTATAATTCACCCCTCCACTTT. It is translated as CASSLDPRRPYNSPLHF.

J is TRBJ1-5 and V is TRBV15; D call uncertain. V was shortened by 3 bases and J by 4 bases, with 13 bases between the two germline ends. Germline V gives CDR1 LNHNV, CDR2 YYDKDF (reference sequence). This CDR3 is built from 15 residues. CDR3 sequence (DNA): TGTGCCACCAGCAGTGACGGCAGGTATAATCAGCCCCAGCATTTT. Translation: CATSSDGRYNQPQHF.

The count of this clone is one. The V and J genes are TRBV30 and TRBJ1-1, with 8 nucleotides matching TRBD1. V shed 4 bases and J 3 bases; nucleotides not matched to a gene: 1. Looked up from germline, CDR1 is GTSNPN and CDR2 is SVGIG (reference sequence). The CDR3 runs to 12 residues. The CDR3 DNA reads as TGTGCCTGGACAGGGGGCCACACTGAAGCTTTCTTT. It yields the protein CAWTGGHTEAFF.

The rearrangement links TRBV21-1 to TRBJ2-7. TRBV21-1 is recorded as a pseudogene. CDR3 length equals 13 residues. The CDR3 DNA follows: TGTGCCAGCAGTCCCACGGACTCCTACGAGCAGTACTTC. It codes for CASSPTDSYEQYF.